These 25 T cell receptor beta chains were sequenced from one sample in a study of OX40 agonist ivuxolimab in advanced cancers. The protocol was immunoSEQ multiplex PCR, while the TCRdb copy is restricted to in-frame clones and leaves out a portion. This table has about 80,000 clones, approximately 90% appearing once. The material sequenced was CD4+ or CD8+ T cells sorted from blood, taken in a trial of the OX40 agonist ivuxolimab. These receptors came from an adult with an advanced solid tumor such as melanoma, head and neck, liver or kidney cancer.

The chain recombines TRBV20-1 with TRBJ2-1; no clear D gene. Germline assignment: CDR1 DFQATT and CDR2 SNEGSKA (reference sequence). V lost 6 bases and J lost 5, with 8 bases in between. The CDR3 spans 11 residues. CDR3 nucleotide sequence: TGCAGTGCGGGCGAGAACAATGAGCAGTTCTTC. Translating gives CSAGENNEQFF.

The rearrangement links TRBV4-3 to TRBJ2-5; D might be TRBD1 (5 bases). This CDR3 has 15 residues. V was clipped by 4 bases and J by 1 base, with 13 bases between them. Looked up from germline, CDR1 is LGHNA and CDR2 is YSLEER. In DNA form, the CDR3 reads TGCGCCAGCAGCCTAGGGGCAGGGTTCCAAGAGACCCAGTACTTC. Translating gives CASSLGAGFQETQYF.

This chain connects TRBV11-3 to TRBJ2-7, with TRBD1 matching over 9 bases. The germline CDR1 and CDR2 sequences are SGHNT and YENEEA. V trimming: 2 bases; J trimming: 6 bases; junction bases outside the gene matches: 11. The CDR3 spans 16 residues. CDR3 amino acids: CASSLPRWDRDREQYF. The DNA for the CDR3 is TGTGCCAGCAGCTTACCCCGATGGGACAGGGACCGCGAGCAGTACTTC.

This chain links TRBV5-1 with TRBJ2-5; D assignment may be TRBD1 or TRBD2 (5 bases each). V lost 4 bases and J lost 4, with 14 bases in between. CDR3 size: 14 residues. Germline loops: CDR1 SGHRS, CDR2 YFSETQ. The CDR3 region is CASSPHPGRETQYF. The CDR3 DNA reads TGCGCCAGCAGCCCACACCCGGGACGAGAGACCCAGTACTTC.

The rearrangement uses TRBV5-4 and TRBJ2-1, with a possible D match to TRBD1 (6 bases). Trimming took 3 bases from V and 7 from J, leaving 17 bases between them. Looked up from germline, CDR1 is SGHNT and CDR2 is YYREEE (reference sequence). This CDR3 has 15 residues. The CDR3 DNA follows: TGTGCCAGCAGCTCCCACAGTGGGACAAAAAATGAGCAGTTCTTC. This gives the protein CASSSHSGTKNEQFF.

The rearrangement joins TRBV7-2 to TRBJ2-5; D unclear. Trimming left V 2 bases short and J 2 bases short, with 12 bases between. Germline lookup yields CDR1 SGHTA and CDR2 FQGNSA. This CDR3 comprises 15 residues. CDR3 coding DNA: TGTGCCAGCAGCTTAATGACTGCAGGTCAAGAGACCCAGTACTTC. It specifies CASSLMTAGQETQYF.

J is TRBJ1-4 and V is TRBV23-1, with TRBD1 matching over 8 bases. TRBV23-1 belongs to the ORF category, with a function that is uncertain. This CDR3 region has 19 residues. With 4 bases clipped from V and 0 bases from J, the junction kept 13 bases outside the gene matches. The CDR3 here is CASSPPHAPQGATNEKLFF. The CDR3 DNA reads as TGCGCCAGCAGTCCCCCGCACGCCCCACAGGGGGCAACTAATGAAAAACTGTTTTTT.

The rearrangement uses TRBV12-5 and TRBJ2-1; D is possibly TRBD1 (6 bases). V lost 7 bases and J lost 6, with 16 bases in between. Germline assignment: CDR1 LGHNT and CDR2 FRNRAP. The CDR3 consists of 14 residues. As DNA, the CDR3 is TGTGCTAGTGCCTACAGAGGGGGTGGCAATGAGCAGTTCTTC. It codes for CASAYRGGGNEQFF.

This rearrangement joins TRBV6-1 to TRBJ1-5; possibly TRBD1 for D (5 bases). Per germline, CDR1 MNHNS and CDR2 SASEGT. The germline V and J ends were trimmed by 2 bases and 11 bases, with 19 bases remaining between them. CDR3 length equals 15 residues. CDR3 nucleotides: TGTGCCAGCAGTGAACTCCAGGGCTCAATCGTTGCCCAGCATTTT. This sequence encodes CASSELQGSIVAQHF.

The J gene is TRBJ2-4, the V gene TRBV19; no firm D call. CDR1 and CDR2 from the germline V gene are LNHDA and SQIVND (reference sequence). This CDR3 spans 13 amino acids. V lost 4 bases and J 0 bases, leaving 4 bases between the germline ends. Here the CDR3 reads CASSKTAKNIQYF. Here the CDR3 DNA reads TGTGCCAGTAGTAAGACAGCCAAAAACATTCAGTACTTC.

The genes are TRBV7-2 and TRBJ2-2, with 12 bases identical to TRBD2. Per the germline V gene, CDR1 is SGHTA and CDR2 is FQGNSA. This CDR3 has 12 residues. The CDR3 is CSASGRAGELFF. CDR3 bases: TGTTCGGCTAGCGGGAGGGCCGGGGAGCTGTTTTTT.

This sequence joins TRBV6-1 and TRBJ2-3, with D possibly matching TRBD2 (6 bases). V was pared by 8 bases and J by 2 bases, with 11 bases between. Germline loops: CDR1 MNHNS, CDR2 SASEGT. The CDR3 is 13 amino acids. The CDR3 DNA sequence: TGTGCCAGCCGGGAGCTCTACACAGATACGCAGTATTTT. The encoded protein is CASRELYTDTQYF.

V is TRBV27 and J is TRBJ1-6; 7 bases line up with TRBD1. From germline, CDR1 is MNHEY and CDR2 SMNVEV (reference sequence). Losses at the gene ends were 5 bases for V and 8 bases for J; bases not matched to a gene: 3. The CDR3 has 13 amino acids. The CDR3, as DNA: TGTGCCAGCAGTGGGGACAGACATTCACCCCTCCACTTT. Its translation is CASSGDRHSPLHF.

V is TRBV6-5 and J is TRBJ1-1; D unresolved. V was pared by 0 bases and J by 4 bases, with 9 bases between. CDR1 and CDR2 (germline): MNHEY, SVGAGI. The CDR3 is 14 amino acids. CDR3 sequence: CASSYSWRATEAFF. For the CDR3, the DNA is TGTGCCAGCAGTTACTCTTGGCGGGCCACTGAAGCTTTCTTT.

The chain has TRBV14 and TRBJ1-1; D remains ambiguous. CDR3 length equals 12 residues. Germline CDR1 reads SGHDN; CDR2 reads FVKESK. V was clipped by 4 bases and J by 9 bases, with 12 bases between them. CDR3 protein: CASSLTNTQAFF. CDR3 in DNA: TGTGCCAGCAGCCTTACAAACACCCAAGCTTTCTTT.

The J gene is TRBJ2-3, the V gene TRBV10-2, with 13 bases aligning to TRBD2. Germline assignment: CDR1 WSHSY and CDR2 SAAADI. This CDR3 is built from 15 residues. Trimming at V came to 6 bases and at J to 4 bases, leaving 4 bases not matched to a gene. CDR3 amino acids: CASSRTSGSPDTQYF. DNA of the CDR3: TGCGCCAGCAGCCGGACTAGCGGGAGCCCAGATACGCAGTATTTT.

The chain carries TRBV6-5 and TRBJ2-1; weak D call: TRBD1 (6 bases). The CDR3 has 14 amino acids. Germline lookup yields CDR1 MNHEY and CDR2 SVGAGI. V lost 2 bases to trimming and J lost 10 bases, with 15 bases between them. CDR3 protein: CASSYTRGSLEQFF. The CDR3, as DNA: TGTGCCAGCAGTTACACCAGGGGTAGTTTAGAGCAGTTCTTC.

V is TRBV5-1 and J is TRBJ2-5; TRBD2 aligns across 8 bases. CDR1 and CDR2 from the germline V gene are SGHRS and YFSETQ. J gave up 4 bases and V 4 bases, and 9 bases lay outside the gene matches. The CDR3 runs 15 residues. The CDR3 spells CASSPESGRGETQYF. Here the CDR3 DNA reads TGCGCCAGCAGCCCCGAGAGCGGGAGAGGAGAGACCCAGTACTTC.

This clone was observed a handful of times. V is TRBV6-1 and J is TRBJ1-5, with D hard to call. Germline CDR1 reads MNHNS; CDR2 reads SASEGT. V lost 2 bases, J lost 9 bases, and 11 bases lay in between. CDR3 length: 13 amino acids. The CDR3 reads CASSEFRLGPQHF. Written as DNA, the CDR3 is TGTGCCAGCAGTGAATTTCGGTTGGGGCCCCAGCATTTT.

V is TRBV5-5 and J is TRBJ2-1, with 8 bases matching TRBD2. The CDR3 runs 15 residues. Germline V gene sequence: CDR1 SGHKS, CDR2 YYEKEE (reference sequence). After removal of 1 base from V and 8 bases from J, the junction contained 8 bases not matched to a gene. CDR3 nucleotides: TGTGCCAGCAGCTTGCTGAGCGGGAGCGTCTATGAGCAGTTCTTC. Translated, it gives CASSLLSGSVYEQFF.

CDR3 sequence (DNA): TGTGCCAGTAGAGATAGCGGGAGGCGAAATGAGCAGTTCTTC. Residues: CASRDSGRRNEQFF. V usage is TRBV19 and J usage is TRBJ2-1; 10 bases match TRBD2. CDR1 is LNHDA, CDR2 SQIVND, per germline (reference sequence). The J segment lost 7 bases and the V segment lost 6 bases, leaving 6 bases of the junction unmatched. The CDR3 spans 14 residues.

The CDR3 DNA reads as TGTGCCAGCAGCCAAGGTACGGCAGATACGCAGTATTTT. This encodes CASSQGTADTQYF. V gene TRBV4-2 combines with J gene TRBJ2-3; D is undetermined. CDR1 and CDR2 (germline): LGHNA, YNFKEQ. The CDR3 length is 13 residues. The V gene lost 1 base and the J gene lost 4 bases, with 6 bases spanning the gap.

The chain recombines TRBV5-6 with TRBJ1-1; perhaps TRBD1 as D (5 bases). The V end was cut by 2 bases, the J end by 4 bases, with 15 bases between. Germline CDR1 and CDR2: SGHDT and YYEEEE. The CDR3 runs 15 residues. The CDR3 nucleotides read TGTGCCAGCAGCTTCGGGTCAATGGGGCTCACTGAAGCTTTCTTT. This codes for CASSFGSMGLTEAFF.

The chain has TRBV7-3 and TRBJ1-1; D is uncertain. The V end lost 5 bases, the J end lost 0 bases, and 7 bases lay between the germline ends. Germline CDR1 is SGHTA and CDR2 is FQGTGA. The CDR3 contains 13 residues. CDR3 sequence: CASSTFMNTEAFF. For the CDR3, the DNA is TGTGCCAGCAGCACCTTTATGAACACTGAAGCTTTCTTT.

V usage is TRBV7-3 and J usage is TRBJ1-3; TRBD1 aligns across 7 bases. Germline CDR1 reads SGHTA; CDR2 reads FQGTGA. V dropped 5 bases and J dropped 2; count of bases not matched to a gene: 6. This CDR3 contains 15 residues. CDR3 DNA sequence: TGTGCCAGCAGCCCGACAGGGCCGCCTGGAAACACCATATATTTT. It is translated as CASSPTGPPGNTIYF.